This entry features one T cell receptor beta chain sequence. No antigen is known for it. A junction boundary mismatches the germline segment, possibly from a read error. These data belong to a study of cytomegalovirus exposure and HLA in healthy donors. The CDR3 has 14 amino acids. From germline, CDR1 is SEHNR and CDR2 FQNEAQ (reference sequence). Overall study results and limits: Looking again later, the authors saw that most CMV-associated TCR beta chains seemed HLA-restricted. As was reported, the classifier diagnosed cytomegalovirus status with high specificity and sensitivity.

With 60 Vbeta and 13 Jbeta primers, the PCR was carried out. The protocol was immunoSEQ multiplex PCR, while the TCRdb copy is restricted to in-frame clones and leaves out a portion. Of about 250,000 clones in the sample, around 66% are singletons; the top ten hold around 2%. This chain links TRBV7-9 with TRBJ1-2; the D is unclear. The origin of this receptor is a female donor in good health and CMV-seronegative. The sequencing sample was made of PBMCs. For the CDR3, the DNA is TGTTCCAGCACCCTACCGGGGATGGTTTATGGCTACACCTTC. This gives the protein CSSTLPGMVYGYTF.